These T cell receptor beta chains were read from a single sample in a study of cytotoxic CD8 clonotypes in ibrutinib-treated CLL. Data came from immunoSEQ multiplex PCR; TCRdb stores just in-frame clones and leaves some out. The data show some 200,000 clones, 70% to 75% seen once. Source: PBMCs, taken after 12 months of ibrutinib treatment. The receptors come from a human donor with chronic lymphocytic leukemia. The CDR3 runs from the conserved cysteine through the conserved F or W. Fields, in order: clone size, D gene, V gene, J gene, CDR3 DNA, CDR3 protein. A D gene is named only where the DNA matches it firmly. Part of the rows lack a size; the others show once, few, many or a class for expanded clones.

clone size: .; D gene: .; V gene: TRBV6-5; J gene: TRBJ1-2; CDR3 DNA: TGTGCCAGCAGTTACTCGGTAGGGGTTGGCTACACCTTC; CDR3 protein: CASSYSVGVGYTF
clone size: .; D gene: TRBD1; V gene: TRBV18; J gene: TRBJ1-2; CDR3 DNA: TGTGCCAGCTCACCTATGGACAGGCCTAACTATGGCTACACCTTC; CDR3 protein: CASSPMDRPNYGYTF
clone size: .; D gene: TRBD2; V gene: TRBV18; J gene: TRBJ2-1; CDR3 DNA: TGTGCCAGCTCGCGACTAGCGGGGGACAATGAGCAGTTCTTC; CDR3 protein: CASSRLAGDNEQFF
clone size: once; D gene: .; V gene: TRBV6-5; J gene: TRBJ1-2; CDR3 DNA: TGTGCCAGCAGTTACTCAACAGCCGGGGGTGGCTACACCTTC; CDR3 protein: CASSYSTAGGGYTF
clone size: .; D gene: TRBD2; V gene: TRBV19; J gene: TRBJ2-2; CDR3 DNA: TGTGCCACTGATGGAGCGGGAGAGCCGAACACCGGGGAGCTGTTTTTT; CDR3 protein: CATDGAGEPNTGELFF
clone size: .; D gene: TRBD2; V gene: TRBV30; J gene: TRBJ2-7; CDR3 DNA: TGTGCCTGGAGATCTAGCGGGGACTACGAGCAGTACTTC; CDR3 protein: CAWRSSGDYEQYF
clone size: .; D gene: TRBD2; V gene: TRBV29-1; J gene: TRBJ2-7; CDR3 DNA: TGCAGCGTTGAAGATATAGCGGGCTACGAGCAGTACTTC; CDR3 protein: CSVEDIAGYEQYF
clone size: few; D gene: .; V gene: TRBV4-3; J gene: TRBJ2-2; CDR3 DNA: TGCGCCAGCAGCCAAGCTGGAGGCGGTATCGGGGAGCTGTTTTTT; CDR3 protein: CASSQAGGGIGELFF
clone size: .; D gene: .; V gene: TRBV5-1; J gene: TRBJ1-2; CDR3 DNA: TGCGCCAGTGGGCAGGGTTCCAACGGCTACACCTTC; CDR3 protein: CASGQGSNGYTF
clone size: .; D gene: .; V gene: TRBV11-3; J gene: TRBJ2-3; CDR3 DNA: TGTGCCAGCAGCTTAAGGGACAGCACAGATACGCAGTATTTT; CDR3 protein: CASSLRDSTDTQYF
clone size: .; D gene: TRBD1; V gene: TRBV5-1; J gene: TRBJ1-3; CDR3 DNA: TGCGCCAGCAGCCCCAGACAGGGGTCTGGAAACACCATATATTTT; CDR3 protein: CASSPRQGSGNTIYF
clone size: few; D gene: TRBD1; V gene: TRBV29-1; J gene: TRBJ2-7; CDR3 DNA: TGCAGCGTTTCTATGGGGACAGGGGCCTCCTACGAGCAGTACTTC; CDR3 protein: CSVSMGTGASYEQYF
clone size: .; D gene: .; V gene: TRBV5-1; J gene: TRBJ1-4; CDR3 DNA: TGCGCCAGCAGCTTAAGGGGTCTGAGTGAAAAACTGTTTTTT; CDR3 protein: CASSLRGLSEKLFF
clone size: few; D gene: .; V gene: TRBV27; J gene: TRBJ2-7; CDR3 DNA: TGTGCCAGCAGTTTGGGTTACGAGCAGTACTTC; CDR3 protein: CASSLGYEQYF
clone size: few; D gene: .; V gene: TRBV11-1; J gene: TRBJ2-1; CDR3 DNA: TGTGCCAGCAGCTTAACTGACAATGAGCAGTTCTTC; CDR3 protein: CASSLTDNEQFF
clone size: .; D gene: .; V gene: TRBV6-1; J gene: TRBJ1-5; CDR3 DNA: TGTGCCATCAGACAAGATCAGCCCCAGCATTTT; CDR3 protein: CAIRQDQPQHF
clone size: .; D gene: .; V gene: TRBV5-6; J gene: TRBJ1-2; CDR3 DNA: TGTGCCAGCAGTCGAAAGACCTATGGCTACACCTTC; CDR3 protein: CASSRKTYGYTF
clone size: .; D gene: .; V gene: TRBV14; J gene: TRBJ2-1; CDR3 DNA: TGTGCCAGCAGTCCTTACAATGAGCAGTTCTTC; CDR3 protein: CASSPYNEQFF
clone size: .; D gene: .; V gene: TRBV4-3; J gene: TRBJ1-4; CDR3 DNA: TGCGCCAGCAGCCAAGGTGAAAAACTGTTTTTT; CDR3 protein: CASSQGEKLFF
clone size: .; D gene: .; V gene: TRBV5-8; J gene: TRBJ1-3; CDR3 DNA: TGTGCCAGCAGCTTGGGCCAGAACTCTGGAAACACCATATATTTT; CDR3 protein: CASSLGQNSGNTIYF